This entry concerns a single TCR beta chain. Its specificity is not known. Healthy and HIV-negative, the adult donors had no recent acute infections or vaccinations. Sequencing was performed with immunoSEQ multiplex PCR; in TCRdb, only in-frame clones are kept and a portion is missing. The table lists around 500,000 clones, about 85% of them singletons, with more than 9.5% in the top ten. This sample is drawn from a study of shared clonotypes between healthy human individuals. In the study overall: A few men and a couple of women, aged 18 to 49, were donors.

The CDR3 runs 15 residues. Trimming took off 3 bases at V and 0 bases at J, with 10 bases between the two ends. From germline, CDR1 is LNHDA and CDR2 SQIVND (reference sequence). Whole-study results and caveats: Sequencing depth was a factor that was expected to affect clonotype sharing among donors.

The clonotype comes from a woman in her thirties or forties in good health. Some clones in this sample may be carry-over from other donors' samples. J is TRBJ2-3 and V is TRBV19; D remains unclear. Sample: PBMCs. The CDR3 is CASSISSPSTDTQYF. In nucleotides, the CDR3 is TGTGCCAGTAGTATTAGCAGTCCTAGCACAGATACGCAGTATTTT.